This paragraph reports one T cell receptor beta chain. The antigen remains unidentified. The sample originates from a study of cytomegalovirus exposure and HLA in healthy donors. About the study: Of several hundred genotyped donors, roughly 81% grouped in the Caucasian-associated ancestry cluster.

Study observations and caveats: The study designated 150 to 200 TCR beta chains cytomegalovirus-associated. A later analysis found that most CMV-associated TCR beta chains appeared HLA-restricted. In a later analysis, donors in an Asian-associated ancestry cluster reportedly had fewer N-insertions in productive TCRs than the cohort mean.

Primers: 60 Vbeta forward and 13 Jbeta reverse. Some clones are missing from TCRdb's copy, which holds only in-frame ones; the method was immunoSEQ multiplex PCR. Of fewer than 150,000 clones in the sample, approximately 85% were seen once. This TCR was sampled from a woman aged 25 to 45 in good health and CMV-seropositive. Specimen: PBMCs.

CDR3 protein: CSVDDRPKNIQYF. DNA of the CDR3: TGCAGCGTTGACGACAGACCCAAAAACATTCAGTACTTC. The chain joins TRBV29-1 to TRBJ2-4; perhaps TRBD1 as D (5 bases). Germline values: CDR1 SQVTM, CDR2 ANQGSEA. CDR3 size: 13 residues. Trimming cost V 3 bases and J 2 bases, with 8 bases left between them.